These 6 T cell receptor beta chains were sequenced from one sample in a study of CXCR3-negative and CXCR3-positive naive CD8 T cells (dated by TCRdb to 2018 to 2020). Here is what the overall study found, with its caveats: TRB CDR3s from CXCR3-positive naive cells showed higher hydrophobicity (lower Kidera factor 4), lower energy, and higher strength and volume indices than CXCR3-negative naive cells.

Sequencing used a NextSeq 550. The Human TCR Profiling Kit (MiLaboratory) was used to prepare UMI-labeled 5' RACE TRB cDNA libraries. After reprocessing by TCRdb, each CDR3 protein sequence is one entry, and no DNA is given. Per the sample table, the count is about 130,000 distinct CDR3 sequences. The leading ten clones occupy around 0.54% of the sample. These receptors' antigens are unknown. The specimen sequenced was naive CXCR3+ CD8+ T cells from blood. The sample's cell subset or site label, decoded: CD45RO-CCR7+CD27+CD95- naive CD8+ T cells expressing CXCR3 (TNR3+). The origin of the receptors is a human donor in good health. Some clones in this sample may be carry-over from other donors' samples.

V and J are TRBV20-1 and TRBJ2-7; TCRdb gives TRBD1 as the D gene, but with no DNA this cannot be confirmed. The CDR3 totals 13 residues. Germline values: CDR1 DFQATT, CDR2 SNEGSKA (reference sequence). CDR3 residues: CSARVPQGDEQYF.

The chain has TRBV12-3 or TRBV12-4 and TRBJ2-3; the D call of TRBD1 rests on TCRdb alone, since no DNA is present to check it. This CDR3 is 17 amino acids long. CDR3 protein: CASSFSGLTGRTDTQYF.

The CDR3 sequence: CASSFPREAGQPQHF. The V and J genes are TRBV12-3 or TRBV12-4 and TRBJ1-5. The CDR3 loop spans 15 amino acids.

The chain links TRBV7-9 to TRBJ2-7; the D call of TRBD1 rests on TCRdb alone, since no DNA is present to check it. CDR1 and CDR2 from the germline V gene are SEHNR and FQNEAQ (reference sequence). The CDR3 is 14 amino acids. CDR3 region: CASSFRQGPYEQYF.

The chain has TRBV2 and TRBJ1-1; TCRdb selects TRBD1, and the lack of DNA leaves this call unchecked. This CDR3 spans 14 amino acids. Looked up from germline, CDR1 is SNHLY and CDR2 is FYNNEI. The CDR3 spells CASSETVGGTEAFF.

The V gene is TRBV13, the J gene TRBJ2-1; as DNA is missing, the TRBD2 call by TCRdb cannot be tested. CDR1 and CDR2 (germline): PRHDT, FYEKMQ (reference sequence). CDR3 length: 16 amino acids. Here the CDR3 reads CASSGRGRLGNNEQFF.